One sample yielded the 7 T cell receptor beta chains listed below, sequenced in a study of vaccination and CD4 T cells after COVID-19. The assay that was used to sequence DNA from cultured CD4+ T cells was the Oncomine TCR Beta short-read assay. TCRdb reprocessed the PCR reads via MiXCR and lists one record per CDR3 protein. The repertoire includes some 15,000 distinct CDR3 sequences, roughly 61% of them detected once, and roughly a fifth sits in the top ten. Treatment meaning: roughly 11-day PBMC culture with coronavirus spike peptide pools or control peptides (ViraFEST assay). Their antigens remain unidentified. The sequenced sample consisted of CD4+ T cells from blood, cultured in vitro. These receptors were taken from a human donor who had recovered from COVID-19.

Here the CDR3 reads CASRGFDKNIQYF. CDR3 DNA: TGTGCCAGCAGGGGTTTTGACAAAAACATTCAGTACTTC. J is TRBJ2-4 and V is TRBV27, with D hard to call. V was clipped by 6 bases and J by 3 bases, with 9 bases between them. Germline V CDR1 and CDR2: MNHEY, SMNVEV (reference sequence). The CDR3 spans 13 residues.

The chain carries TRBV6-1 and TRBJ1-2, with 11 bases lining up with TRBD1. Trimming removed 6 bases from V and 3 bases from J; junction bases left unmatched: 9. The CDR3 has 16 residues. Germline loops: CDR1 MNHNS, CDR2 SASEGT. The CDR3 loop reads CASSRDRGNWDYGYTF. CDR3 DNA sequence: TGTGCCAGCAGCCGGGACAGGGGGAATTGGGACTATGGCTACACCTTC.

This clonotype has more than one count but fewer than ten. This sequence joins TRBV6-1 and TRBJ1-6; maybe TRBD1 (5 bases). Trimming removed 4 bases from V and 5 bases from J, with 21 bases in between. This CDR3 spans 18 amino acids. The germline gives CDR1 MNHNS, CDR2 SASEGT. In nucleotides, the CDR3 is TGTGCCAGCAGTGTTGAACGGGGCAGTTTGGGGAATAATTCACCCCTCCACTTT. Translation gives CASSVERGSLGNNSPLHF.

The V gene is TRBV7-9, the J gene TRBJ2-7, with D uncertain. The CDR3 contains 15 residues. Germline loops: CDR1 SEHNR, CDR2 FQNEAQ (reference sequence). Trimming took 5 bases from V and 3 from J, leaving 17 bases between them. The CDR3 is CASSPTRVRVYEQYF. CDR3 DNA sequence: TGTGCCAGCAGCCCGACCCGGGTCCGCGTCTACGAGCAGTACTTC.

A few counts support this clonotype. The gene calls are TRBV6-1 and TRBJ1-6; 7 bases fit TRBD1. V shed 7 bases and J 5 bases; nucleotides not matched to a gene: 8. This CDR3 is 15 amino acids long. Germline V lookup: CDR1 MNHNS, CDR2 SASEGT. The CDR3 sequence is CASTRRDSDNSPLHF. The CDR3 nucleotides read TGTGCCAGCACTCGCCGGGACAGCGATAATTCACCCCTCCACTTT.

This rearrangement joins TRBV6-1 to TRBJ1-2; 8 bases line up with TRBD1. J lost 4 bases, V lost 4 bases, and 5 bases had no gene match. The CDR3 is made up of 14 amino acids. Germline V lookup: CDR1 MNHNS, CDR2 SASEGT. This CDR3 reads CASSGWDRSYGYTF. In nucleotides, the CDR3 is TGTGCCAGCAGTGGGTGGGACAGGAGCTATGGCTACACCTTC.

The V and J genes are TRBV20-1 and TRBJ2-1, with 8 bases matching TRBD2. CDR1 DFQATT and CDR2 SNEGSKA come from the germline V gene (reference sequence). This CDR3 has 13 residues. Losses at the gene ends were 6 bases for V and 6 bases for J; bases not matched to a gene: 7. DNA of the CDR3: TGCAGTGCCCAGATCGGGACTAGCAATGAGCAGTTCTTC. This encodes CSAQIGTSNEQFF.